The clone carrying this T cell receptor (beta chain) appeared many times. The data derive from a study of T cells in Graves' hyperthyroidism and ophthalmopathy. Amplification yielded TCR beta CDR3 regions, with RNA transcripts as the source. First-round RT-PCR of the TCR CDR3 relied on the HTBI primer set. From the multiplex PCR reads, TCRdb called clonotypes with MiXCR, one entry per CDR3 protein. The sample contains roughly 250,000 distinct CDR3 sequences, approximately 20% of which appear only once. Trimming took 6 bases from V and 4 from J, leaving 18 bases between them. Germline loops: CDR1 MNHNS, CDR2 SASEGT. CDR3 length: 15 amino acids.

This sequence was found in a man aged 25-45 years with Graves' ophthalmopathy. The sequenced material came from blood. The rearrangement uses TRBV6-1 and TRBJ1-1, with no clear D. The CDR3 nucleotides are TGTGCCAGCAGCAGAAAACCCACCGGTATCACTGAAGCTTTCTTT. Its protein product is CASSRKPTGITEAFF.